A single sample is the source of the 4 T cell receptor beta chains below, sequenced in a study of response to subunit inactivated influenza vaccine. TCRdb independently ran MiXCR on the RT-PCR reads; one entry per CDR3 protein. The data contain more than 700,000 distinct CDR3 sequences, 21% of them singletons. The sequencing here drew on PBMCs from blood, taken roughly 5 days after vaccination. The receptors originated from a man between 50 and 59 years old who received an inactivated influenza vaccine.

This clonotype was seen more than once but under ten times. The chain has TRBV7-8 and TRBJ2-7; 13 nucleotides line up with TRBD2. The V gene end was trimmed by 3 bases and the J gene end by 10 bases; junction bases not matched to a gene: 3. Germline assignment: CDR1 SGHVS and CDR2 FQNEAQ. The CDR3 extends over 13 amino acids. The CDR3 DNA reads as TGTGCCAGCAGCTTCCGGACTAGCGGGGGCCAGTACTTC. It translates to CASSFRTSGGQYF. The full variable domain, in which reference TRBV7-8 and TRBJ2-7 provide the parts outside the CDR3, is GAGVSQSPRYKVAKRGQDVALRCDPISGHVSLFWYQQALGQGPEFLTYFQNEAQLDKSGLPSDRFFAERPEGSVSTLKIQRTQQEDSAVYLCASSFRTSGGQYFGPGTRLTVT.

The chain joins TRBV6-1 to TRBJ1-6; D gene ambiguous. The CDR3 runs 14 residues. Germline CDR1 is MNHNS and CDR2 is SASEGT. The V end lost 9 bases, the J end lost 6 bases, and 15 bases lay between the germline ends. CDR3 protein: CASSRGPTNSPLHF. In nucleotides, the CDR3 is TGTGCCAGTTCTAGAGGACCGACTAATTCACCCCTCCACTTT.

The table lists this clonotype with a few counts. The V and J genes are TRBV7-9 and TRBJ1-1, with TRBD1 identical over 12 bases. From germline, CDR1 is SEHNR and CDR2 FQNEAQ (reference sequence). This CDR3 has 13 amino acids. V dropped 10 bases and J dropped 6; count of bases not matched to a gene: 6. CDR3 DNA: TGTGCCACTTTCGGGACAGGGGGCCCTGAAGCTTTCTTT. Translation: CATFGTGGPEAFF.

The rearrangement links TRBV20-1 to TRBJ1-6; no definite D call. V was clipped by 5 bases and J by 7 bases, with 15 bases between them. Germline V gene data show CDR1 as DFQATT and CDR2 as SNEGSKA (reference sequence). The CDR3 is 14 residues long. The CDR3 spells CSALHGKPNSPLHF. DNA for the CDR3: TGCAGTGCTCTTCACGGCAAACCAAATTCACCCCTCCACTTT.